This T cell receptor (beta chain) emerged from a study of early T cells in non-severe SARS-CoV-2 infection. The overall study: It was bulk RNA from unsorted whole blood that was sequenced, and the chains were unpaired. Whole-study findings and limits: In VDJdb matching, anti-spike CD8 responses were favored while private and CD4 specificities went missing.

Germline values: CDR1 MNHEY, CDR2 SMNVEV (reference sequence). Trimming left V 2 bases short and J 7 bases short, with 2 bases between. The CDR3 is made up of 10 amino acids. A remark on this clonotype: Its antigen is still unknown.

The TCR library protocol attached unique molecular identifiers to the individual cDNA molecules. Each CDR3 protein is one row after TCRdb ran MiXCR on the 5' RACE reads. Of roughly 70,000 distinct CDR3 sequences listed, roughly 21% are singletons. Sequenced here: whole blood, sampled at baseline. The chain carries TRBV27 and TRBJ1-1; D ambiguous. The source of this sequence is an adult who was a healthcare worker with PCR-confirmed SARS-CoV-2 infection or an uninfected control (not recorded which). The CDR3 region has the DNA TGTGCCAGCAGTTTACGTGAAGCTTTCTTT. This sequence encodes CASSLREAFF.